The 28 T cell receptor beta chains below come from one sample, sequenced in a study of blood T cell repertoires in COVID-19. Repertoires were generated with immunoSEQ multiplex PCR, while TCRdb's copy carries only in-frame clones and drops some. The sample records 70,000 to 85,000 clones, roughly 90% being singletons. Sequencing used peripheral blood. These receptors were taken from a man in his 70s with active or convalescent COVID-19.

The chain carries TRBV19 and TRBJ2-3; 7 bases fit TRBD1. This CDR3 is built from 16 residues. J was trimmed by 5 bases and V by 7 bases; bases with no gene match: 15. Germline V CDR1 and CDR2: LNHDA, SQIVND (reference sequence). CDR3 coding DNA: TGTGCCAGTAACCCGCCCCGGGAAGCAGGGGGAGATACGCAGTATTTT. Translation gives CASNPPREAGGDTQYF.

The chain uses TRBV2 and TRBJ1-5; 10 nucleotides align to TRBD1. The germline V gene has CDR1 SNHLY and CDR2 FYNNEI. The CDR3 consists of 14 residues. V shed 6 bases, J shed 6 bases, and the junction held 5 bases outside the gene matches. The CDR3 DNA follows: TGTGCCAGCAGCGGACAGGGGGGTAGTCAGCCCCAGCATTTT. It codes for CASSGQGGSQPQHF.

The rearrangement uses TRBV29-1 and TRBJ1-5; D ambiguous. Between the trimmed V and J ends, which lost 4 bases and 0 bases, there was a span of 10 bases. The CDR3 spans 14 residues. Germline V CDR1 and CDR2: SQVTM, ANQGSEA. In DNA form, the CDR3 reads TGCAGCGTTGTCCTTACTAATAGCAATCAGCCCCAGCATTTT. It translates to CSVVLTNSNQPQHF.

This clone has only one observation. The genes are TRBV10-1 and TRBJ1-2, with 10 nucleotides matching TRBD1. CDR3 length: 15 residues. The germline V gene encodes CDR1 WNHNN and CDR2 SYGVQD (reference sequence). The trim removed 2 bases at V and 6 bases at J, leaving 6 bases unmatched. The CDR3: CASSEPGQGIDGYTF. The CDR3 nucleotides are TGCGCCAGCAGTGAGCCGGGACAGGGGATCGATGGCTACACCTTC.

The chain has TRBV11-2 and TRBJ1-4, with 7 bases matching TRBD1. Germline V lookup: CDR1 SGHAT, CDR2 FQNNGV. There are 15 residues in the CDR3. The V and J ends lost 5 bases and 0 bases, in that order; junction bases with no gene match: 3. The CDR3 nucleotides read TGTGCCAGCAGCGGGACAGTTACAACTAATGAAAAACTGTTTTTT. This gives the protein CASSGTVTTNEKLFF.

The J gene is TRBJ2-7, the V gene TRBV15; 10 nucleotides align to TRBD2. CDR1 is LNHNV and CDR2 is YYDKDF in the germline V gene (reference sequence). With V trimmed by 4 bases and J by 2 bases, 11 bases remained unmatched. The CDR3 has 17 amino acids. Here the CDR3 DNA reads TGTGCCACCAGCAAATCACTCACTAGCGGGGCTGCCTACGAGCAGTACTTC. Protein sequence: CATSKSLTSGAAYEQYF.

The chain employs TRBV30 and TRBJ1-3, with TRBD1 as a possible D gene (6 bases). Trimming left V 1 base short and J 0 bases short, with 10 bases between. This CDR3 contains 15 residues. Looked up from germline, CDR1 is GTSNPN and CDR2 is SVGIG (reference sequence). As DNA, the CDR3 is TGTGCCTGGAGTGCAGGACAGACCTCTGGAAACACCATATATTTT. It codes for CAWSAGQTSGNTIYF. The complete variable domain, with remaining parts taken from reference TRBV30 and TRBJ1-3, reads SQTIHQWPATLVQPVGSPLSLECTVEGTSNPNLYWYRQAAGRGLQLLFYSVGIGQISSEVPQNLSASRPQDRQFILSSKKLLLSDSGFYLCAWSAGQTSGNTIYFGEGSWLTVV.

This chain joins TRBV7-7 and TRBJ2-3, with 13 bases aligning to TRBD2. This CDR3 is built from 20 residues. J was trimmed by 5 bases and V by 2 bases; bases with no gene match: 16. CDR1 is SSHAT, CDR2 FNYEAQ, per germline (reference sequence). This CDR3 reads CASSLNRGRATSGGQDTQYF. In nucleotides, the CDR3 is TGTGCCAGCAGCTTAAATCGAGGGAGAGCGACTAGCGGGGGGCAAGATACGCAGTATTTT.

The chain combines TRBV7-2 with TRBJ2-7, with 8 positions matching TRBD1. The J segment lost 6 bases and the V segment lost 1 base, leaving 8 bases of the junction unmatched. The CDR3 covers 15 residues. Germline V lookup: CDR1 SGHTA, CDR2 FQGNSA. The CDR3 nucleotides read TGTGCCAGCAGCTTAGGGGGACAGGTCTTAGGCGAGCAGTACTTC. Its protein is CASSLGGQVLGEQYF.

The CDR3 sequence is CASSQDGLAGGPGNTGELFF. CDR3 nucleotide sequence: TGTGCCAGCAGCCAAGATGGGCTAGCGGGGGGGCCCGGGAACACCGGGGAGCTGTTTTTT. J is TRBJ2-2 and V is TRBV3-1 (or the pseudogene TRBV3-2); 12 bases are a match to TRBD2. V lost 0 bases and J lost 1; bases outside the gene matches: 9. The CDR3 length is 20 residues. Germline V gene lookup returns CDR1 LGHDT and CDR2 YNNKEL (reference sequence).

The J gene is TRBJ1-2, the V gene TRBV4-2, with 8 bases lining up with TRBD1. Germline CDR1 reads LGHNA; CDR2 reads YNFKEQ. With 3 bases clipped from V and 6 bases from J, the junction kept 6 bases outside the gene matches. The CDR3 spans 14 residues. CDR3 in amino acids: CASSHGQGKDGYTF. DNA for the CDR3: TGTGCCAGCAGCCACGGACAGGGAAAGGATGGCTACACCTTC.

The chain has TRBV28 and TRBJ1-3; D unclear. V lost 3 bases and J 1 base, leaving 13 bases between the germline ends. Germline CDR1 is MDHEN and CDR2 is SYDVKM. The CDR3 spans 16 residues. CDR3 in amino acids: CASSLRSWLSGNTIYF. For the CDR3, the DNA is TGTGCCAGCAGTTTGCGTAGTTGGTTATCTGGAAACACCATATATTTT.

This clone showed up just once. CDR3 coding DNA: TGTGCCAGCAGCCGGACTAGCGGGGGCACCGGGGAGCTGTTTTTT. It encodes CASSRTSGGTGELFF. The V and J genes are TRBV6-2 or TRBV6-3 and TRBJ2-2; TRBD2 agrees at 13 bases. With 6 bases clipped from V and 4 bases from J, the junction kept 2 bases outside the gene matches. Germline V lookup: CDR1 MNHEY, CDR2 SVGEGT. The length of the CDR3 is 15 residues.

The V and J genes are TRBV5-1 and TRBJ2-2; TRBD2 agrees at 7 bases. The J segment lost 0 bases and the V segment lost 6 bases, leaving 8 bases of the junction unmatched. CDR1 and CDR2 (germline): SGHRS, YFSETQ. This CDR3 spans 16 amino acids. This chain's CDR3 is CASNVLAGANTGELFF. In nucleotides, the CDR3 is TGCGCCAGCAACGTCTTGGCGGGGGCGAACACCGGGGAGCTGTTTTTT.

The CDR3 loop reads CASRYEGASNQPQHF. CDR3 coding DNA: TGTGCCAGCAGGTACGAAGGGGCTAGCAATCAGCCCCAGCATTTT. This sequence joins TRBV6-2 or TRBV6-3 and TRBJ1-5, with D tentatively TRBD1 (5 bases). The CDR3 runs to 15 residues. The germline gives CDR1 MNHEY, CDR2 SVGEGT. V was trimmed by 6 bases and J by 0 bases, leaving 12 bases between them.

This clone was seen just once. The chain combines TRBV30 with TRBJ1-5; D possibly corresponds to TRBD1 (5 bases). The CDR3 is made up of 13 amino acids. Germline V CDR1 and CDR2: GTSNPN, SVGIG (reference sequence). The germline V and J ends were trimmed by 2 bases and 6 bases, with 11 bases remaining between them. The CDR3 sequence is CAWSKGGAQPQHF. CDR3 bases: TGTGCCTGGAGTAAAGGTGGGGCTCAGCCCCAGCATTTT.

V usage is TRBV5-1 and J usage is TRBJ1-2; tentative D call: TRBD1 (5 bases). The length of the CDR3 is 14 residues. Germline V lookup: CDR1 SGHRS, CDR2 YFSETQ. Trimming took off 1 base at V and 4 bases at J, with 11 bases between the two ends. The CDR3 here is CASSLRWGGYGYTF. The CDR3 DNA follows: TGCGCCAGCAGCTTGAGGTGGGGCGGCTATGGCTACACCTTC.

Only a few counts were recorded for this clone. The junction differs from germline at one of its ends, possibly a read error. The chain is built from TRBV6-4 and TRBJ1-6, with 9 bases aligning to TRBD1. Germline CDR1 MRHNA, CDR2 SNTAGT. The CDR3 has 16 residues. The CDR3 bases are TGTGCCAGCAGGAACCGGGACAGGGCTACTCCTTCAGCCCTCCACTTT. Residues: CASRNRDRATPSALHF.

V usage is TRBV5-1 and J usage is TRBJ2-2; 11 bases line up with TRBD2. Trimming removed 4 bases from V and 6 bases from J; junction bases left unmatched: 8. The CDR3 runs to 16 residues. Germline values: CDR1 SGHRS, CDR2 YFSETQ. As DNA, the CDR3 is TGCGCCAGCAGCCCCAGTAGCGGGGGGGCGGCCGGGGAGCTGTTTTTT. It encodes CASSPSSGGAAGELFF.

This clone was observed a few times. The CDR3 loop is CASSPPGDNNQPQHF. In DNA form, the CDR3 reads TGTGCCAGCTCACCACCGGGGGACAACAATCAGCCCCAGCATTTT. The chain uses TRBV18 and TRBJ1-5; TRBD1 is a possible D gene (6 bases). Germline V gives CDR1 KGHSH, CDR2 LQKENI. Trimming shortened V by 0 bases and J by 3 bases, and 9 bases separated the two germline ends. The CDR3 is 15 amino acids. The variable domain in full, completed from reference TRBV18 and TRBJ1-5, reads NAGVMQNPRHLVRRRGQEARLRCSPMKGHSHVYWYRQLPEEGLKFMVYLQKENIIDESGMPKERFSAEFPKEGPSILRIQQVVRGDSAAYFCASSPPGDNNQPQHFGDGTRLSIL.

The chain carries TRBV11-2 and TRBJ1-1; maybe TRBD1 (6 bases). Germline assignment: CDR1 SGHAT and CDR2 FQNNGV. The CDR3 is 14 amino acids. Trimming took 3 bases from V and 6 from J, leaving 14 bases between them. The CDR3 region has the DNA TGTGCCAGCAGCTTCGTCAGGGGTCGTTCTGAAGCTTTCTTT. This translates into CASSFVRGRSEAFF.

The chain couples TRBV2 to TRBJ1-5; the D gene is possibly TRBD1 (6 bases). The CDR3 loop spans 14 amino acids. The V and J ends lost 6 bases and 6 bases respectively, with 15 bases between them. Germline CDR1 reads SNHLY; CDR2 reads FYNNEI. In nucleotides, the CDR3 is TGTGCCAGCAGGGGACAAACGGCAAGTCAGCCCCAGCATTTT. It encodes CASRGQTASQPQHF.

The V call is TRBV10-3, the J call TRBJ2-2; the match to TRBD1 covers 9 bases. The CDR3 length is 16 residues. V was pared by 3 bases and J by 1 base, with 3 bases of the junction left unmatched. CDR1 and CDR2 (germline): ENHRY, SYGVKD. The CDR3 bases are TGTGCCATCAGTGATCCGGGACAGGGGAACACCGGGGAGCTGTTTTTT. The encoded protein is CAISDPGQGNTGELFF.

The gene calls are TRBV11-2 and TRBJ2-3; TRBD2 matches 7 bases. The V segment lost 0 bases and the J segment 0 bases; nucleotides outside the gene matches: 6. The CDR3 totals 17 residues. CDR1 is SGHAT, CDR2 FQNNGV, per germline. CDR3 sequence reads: CASSLDRGGLSTDTQYF. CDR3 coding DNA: TGTGCCAGCAGCTTAGATCGGGGAGGGCTTAGCACAGATACGCAGTATTTT.

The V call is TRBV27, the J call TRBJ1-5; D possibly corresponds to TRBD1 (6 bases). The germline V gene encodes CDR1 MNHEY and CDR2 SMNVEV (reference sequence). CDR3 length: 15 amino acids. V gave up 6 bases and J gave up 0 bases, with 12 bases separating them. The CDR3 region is CASRRGGNSNQPQHF. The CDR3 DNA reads TGTGCCAGCAGGAGGGGGGGGAATAGCAATCAGCCCCAGCATTTT.

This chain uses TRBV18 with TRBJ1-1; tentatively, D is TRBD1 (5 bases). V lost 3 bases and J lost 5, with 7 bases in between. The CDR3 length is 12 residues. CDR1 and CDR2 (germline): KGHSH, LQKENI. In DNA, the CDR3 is TGTGCCAGCTCACCCAGGGAAACTGAAGCTTTCTTT. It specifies CASSPRETEAFF.

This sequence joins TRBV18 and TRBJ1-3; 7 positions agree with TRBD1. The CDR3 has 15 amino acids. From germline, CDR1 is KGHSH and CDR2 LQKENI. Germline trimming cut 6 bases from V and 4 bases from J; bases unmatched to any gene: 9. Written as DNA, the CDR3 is TGTGCCAGCTCCTTTGACAGGGCGCTCGGAAACACCATATATTTT. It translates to CASSFDRALGNTIYF.

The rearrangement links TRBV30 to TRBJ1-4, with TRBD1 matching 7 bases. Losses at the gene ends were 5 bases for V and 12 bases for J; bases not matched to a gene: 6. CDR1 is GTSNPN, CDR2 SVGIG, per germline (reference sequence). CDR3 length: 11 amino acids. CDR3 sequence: CAWGDSPELFF. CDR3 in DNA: TGTGCCTGGGGGGACAGTCCAGAACTGTTTTTT.